These 29 T cell receptor beta chains came from one sample sequenced in a study of cytomegalovirus exposure and HLA in healthy donors. PCR used 60 Vbeta primers and 13 Jbeta primers. This table comes from immunoSEQ multiplex PCR, and its TCRdb copy is limited to in-frame clones, with some not included. The data show more than 100,000 clones, with roughly 66% seen just once and around 3.3% held by the top ten. The sample comprised PBMCs. The receptors stem from a woman aged 45 to 65 in good health and CMV-seronegative.

The chain carries TRBV5-1 and TRBJ2-7; a weak D match, TRBD2 (6 bases). CDR1 is SGHRS, CDR2 YFSETQ, per germline. Trimming stripped 3 bases from V and 6 bases from J, with 16 bases between. CDR3 length: 14 residues. In DNA, the CDR3 is TGCGCCAGCAGCTCCAGACTAGGAGAAAGCGAGCAGTACTTC. Amino acids: CASSSRLGESEQYF.

V and J are TRBV7-8 and TRBJ2-3, with TRBD2 matching 7 bases. This CDR3 region has 16 residues. Germline CDR1 SGHVS, CDR2 FQNEAQ. The ends lost 5 bases at V and 3 bases at J; junction bases unmatched: 11. The CDR3 is CASSKRGGDLTDTQYF. In DNA, the CDR3 is TGTGCCAGCAGCAAGCGGGGCGGGGACCTAACAGATACGCAGTATTTT. Looking up the rest from reference TRBV7-8 and TRBJ2-3 gives the full variable domain: GAGVSQSPRYKVAKRGQDVALRCDPISGHVSLFWYQQALGQGPEFLTYFQNEAQLDKSGLPSDRFFAERPEGSVSTLKIQRTQQEDSAVYLCASSKRGGDLTDTQYFGPGTRLTVL.

The V and J genes are TRBV9 and TRBJ1-2; 10 bases fit TRBD1. The germline V gene has CDR1 SGDLS and CDR2 YYNGEE. J lost 3 bases, V lost 2 bases, and 10 bases had no gene match. This CDR3 has 17 residues. The chain's CDR3 is CASSVGLGTGVDYGYTF. For the CDR3, the DNA is TGTGCCAGCAGCGTTGGGCTAGGGACAGGGGTGGACTATGGCTACACCTTC.

V gene TRBV4-1 combines with J gene TRBJ1-6, with 8 bases identical to TRBD1. The CDR3 loop spans 18 amino acids. The V segment lost 0 bases and the J segment 8 bases; nucleotides outside the gene matches: 12. CDR1 and CDR2 (germline): MGHRA, YSYEKL. The CDR3 spells CASSQDAQPGQVYSPLHF. CDR3 in DNA: TGCGCCAGCAGCCAAGATGCCCAACCGGGACAGGTATATTCACCCCTCCACTTT.

The genes are TRBV7-2 and TRBJ2-3, with D tentatively TRBD1 (6 bases). The CDR3 length is 14 residues. The ends were cut back, 2 bases at V and 2 bases at J, with 8 bases in the middle. Germline V gene lookup returns CDR1 SGHTA and CDR2 FQGNSA. The CDR3, as DNA: TGTGCCAGCAGCTTAACAGGGCCCACAGATACGCAGTATTTT. This codes for CASSLTGPTDTQYF.

The gene calls are TRBV6-1 and TRBJ2-7; TRBD1 aligns across 7 bases. The germline gives CDR1 MNHNS, CDR2 SASEGT. The V segment lost 0 bases and the J segment 1 base; nucleotides outside the gene matches: 6. The CDR3 has 16 amino acids. CDR3 nucleotide sequence: TGTGCCAGCAGTGAAGCAGGGACAGCGATATCCTACGAGCAGTACTTC. Translation gives CASSEAGTAISYEQYF.

This chain links TRBV7-9 with TRBJ2-7; TRBD2 matches at 10 bases. Germline CDR1 and CDR2: SEHNR and FQNEAQ (reference sequence). V trimming: 2 bases; J trimming: 7 bases; junction bases outside the gene matches: 2. The CDR3 runs 13 residues. Written as DNA, the CDR3 is TGTGCCAGCAGCTTATCACTAGCGGGGGAGCAGTACTTC. Its translation: CASSLSLAGEQYF.

The CDR3 nucleotides read TGCGCCAGCAGCCAAAACAGAGCCAGCACCTTTTATGGCTACACCTTC. This gives the protein CASSQNRASTFYGYTF. The chain has TRBV4-1 and TRBJ1-2; no firm D call. Per the germline V gene, CDR1 is MGHRA and CDR2 is YSYEKL. V was trimmed by 2 bases and J by 5 bases, leaving 18 bases between them. The CDR3 spans 16 residues.

V usage is TRBV7-6 and J usage is TRBJ1-3, with no clear D. V was pared by 1 base and J by 0 bases, with 4 bases between. The CDR3 is 14 amino acids. Germline CDR1 is SGHVS and CDR2 is FNYEAQ. CDR3 region: CASSLGHSGNTIYF. In DNA form, the CDR3 reads TGTGCCAGCAGCTTAGGACACTCTGGAAACACCATATATTTT.

This clone came up a few times. This chain joins TRBV15 and TRBJ2-3, with 11 bases identical to TRBD2. This CDR3 is built from 16 residues. V trimming: 5 bases; J trimming: 0 bases; junction bases outside the gene matches: 4. Germline CDR1 and CDR2: LNHNV and YYDKDF (reference sequence). The CDR3 here is CATSASGGLSTDTQYF. Written as DNA, the CDR3 is TGTGCCACCAGCGCTAGCGGGGGGCTAAGCACAGATACGCAGTATTTT.

This clone was counted a single time. This sequence joins TRBV18 and TRBJ2-3, with TRBD2 matching over 10 bases. The CDR3 has 16 amino acids. Looked up from germline, CDR1 is KGHSH and CDR2 is LQKENI. The junction had 6 bases not matched to a gene; V was cut back by 3 bases and J by 3 bases. DNA of the CDR3: TGTGCCAGCTCACCGATGACTAGCGGGTTGACAGATACGCAGTATTTT. Amino acid sequence: CASSPMTSGLTDTQYF.

This clone turned up a few times. The rearrangement joins TRBV19 to TRBJ2-3, with 9 bases matching TRBD2. Germline V gene data show CDR1 as LNHDA and CDR2 as SQIVND (reference sequence). The CDR3 is made up of 16 amino acids. V was pared by 5 bases and J by 1 base, with 7 bases of the junction left unmatched. The CDR3 region has the DNA TGTGCCAGTAGTGTGCGACTAGCGGTTGGCACAGATACGCAGTATTTT. Residues: CASSVRLAVGTDTQYF.

The CDR3 bases are TGTGCCAGCAGCGTAGGTGGGAGTTTTCCCTACGAGCAGTACTTC. Translating it yields CASSVGGSFPYEQYF. The rearrangement links TRBV9 to TRBJ2-7, with D perhaps matching TRBD2 (5 bases). With 0 bases removed from V and 2 bases from J, the gap between germline ends came to 12 bases. Germline V CDR1 and CDR2: SGDLS, YYNGEE. CDR3 size: 15 residues.

V and J are TRBV15 and TRBJ2-6; 13 bases match TRBD2. Per germline, CDR1 LNHNV and CDR2 YYDKDF (reference sequence). This CDR3 is 18 amino acids long. J was trimmed by 0 bases and V by 3 bases; bases with no gene match: 2. Written as DNA, the CDR3 is TGTGCCACCAGCAGCGGGACTAGCGGGATCTCTGGGGCCAACGTCCTGACTTTC. Its protein is CATSSGTSGISGANVLTF.

CDR3 nucleotides: TGTGCCAGCAGTTACTCGGCGGACTCCTACGAGCAGTACTTC. This encodes CASSYSADSYEQYF. This chain joins TRBV6-5 and TRBJ2-7, with D uncertain. Germline lookup yields CDR1 MNHEY and CDR2 SVGAGI. Trimming took off 0 bases at V and 0 bases at J, with 6 bases between the two ends. The CDR3 has 14 amino acids.

This chain links TRBV19 with TRBJ2-3; possible D gene TRBD1, 5 bases. V shed 7 bases and J shed 4 bases, with 12 bases lying between them. The CDR3 spans 13 residues. Germline loops: CDR1 LNHDA, CDR2 SQIVND (reference sequence). CDR3 coding DNA: TGTGCCAGTAACCAGGGTTTTCCAGATACGCAGTATTTT. Translated, it gives CASNQGFPDTQYF. The whole variable domain, filled in from reference TRBV19 and TRBJ2-3, reads DGGITQSPKYLFRKEGQNVTLSCEQNLNHDAMYWYRQDPGQGLRLIYYSQIVNDFQKGDIAEGYSVSREKKESFPLTVTSAQKNPTAFYLCASNQGFPDTQYFGPGTRLTVL.

This chain joins TRBV29-1 and TRBJ2-5; tentatively, D is TRBD1 (6 bases). The germline V gene encodes CDR1 SQVTM and CDR2 ANQGSEA. The V end lost 0 bases, the J end lost 1 base, and 18 bases lay between the germline ends. The CDR3 is 17 residues long. CDR3 bases: TGCAGCGTTGAAGACTGGTCCAGGGGTAGGGGCCAAGAGACCCAGTACTTC. Translation gives CSVEDWSRGRGQETQYF.

V usage is TRBV4-2 and J usage is TRBJ2-1; TRBD2 matches at 10 bases. The CDR3 is 17 amino acids. V shed 0 bases and J 6 bases; nucleotides not matched to a gene: 8. From germline, CDR1 is LGHNA and CDR2 YNFKEQ. The CDR3 sequence is CASSQDDSSGGGNEQFF. The CDR3 DNA sequence: TGTGCCAGCAGCCAAGATGACTCCAGCGGGGGGGGCAATGAGCAGTTCTTC.

This sequence joins TRBV7-9 and TRBJ2-1; 14 nucleotides agree with TRBD2. The germline gives CDR1 SEHNR, CDR2 FQNEAQ (reference sequence). Unmatched junction bases numbered 7, after V lost 2 bases and J lost 7 bases. CDR3 length equals 17 residues. As DNA, the CDR3 is TGTGCCAGCAGCTTACTGACTAGCGGGAGGGGGGTAAATGAGCAGTTCTTC. Translated, it gives CASSLLTSGRGVNEQFF.

The CDR3, as DNA: TGTGCCAGCAGTTTTGCGGGAACGCTTCAAGAGACCCAGTACTTC. This sequence encodes CASSFAGTLQETQYF. The chain links TRBV27 to TRBJ2-5; a weak D match, TRBD2 (6 bases). Germline V gene data show CDR1 as MNHEY and CDR2 as SMNVEV (reference sequence). V shed 3 bases and J shed 2 bases, with 13 bases lying between them. The CDR3 contains 15 residues.

The rearrangement joins TRBV5-4 to TRBJ1-1; D unclear. CDR1 is SGHNT, CDR2 YYREEE, per germline (reference sequence). Trimming removed 0 bases at V and 0 bases at J, with 3 bases between. The CDR3 is 13 residues long. The CDR3 loop is CASSLVVNTEAFF. The DNA of the CDR3 is TGTGCCAGCAGCTTGGTAGTGAACACTGAAGCTTTCTTT.

The gene calls are TRBV5-1 and TRBJ2-1, with a possible D match to TRBD1 (6 bases). The CDR3 runs 14 residues. Deletions cut 0 bases from V and 8 bases from J, with 12 bases between. The germline V gene encodes CDR1 SGHRS and CDR2 YFSETQ. CDR3 loop: CASSLGNRADEQFF. CDR3 coding DNA: TGCGCCAGCAGCTTGGGTAACAGGGCTGATGAGCAGTTCTTC.

The chain is built from TRBV10-3 and TRBJ2-3; 11 nucleotides align to TRBD2. J was trimmed by 0 bases and V by 6 bases; bases with no gene match: 8. Germline V gene sequence: CDR1 ENHRY, CDR2 SYGVKD. CDR3 length equals 17 residues. The CDR3 nucleotides read TGTGCCATCAGATCCGGGACTAGCGGACCTAGCACAGATACGCAGTATTTT. It specifies CAIRSGTSGPSTDTQYF.

The chain combines TRBV7-4 with TRBJ1-2, with TRBD1 matching over 10 bases. This CDR3 comprises 17 residues. Germline CDR1 reads SGHVT; CDR2 reads SQSDAQ. With V trimmed by 1 base and J by 3 bases, 8 bases remained unmatched. The DNA for the CDR3 is TGTGCCAGCAGCTTAGTGTTTAGACAGGGGGCCGACTATGGCTACACCTTC. It translates to CASSLVFRQGADYGYTF.

The rearrangement uses TRBV4-3 and TRBJ1-2, with D tentatively TRBD1 (5 bases). V lost 1 base and J 8 bases, leaving 14 bases between the germline ends. The V gene's germline CDR1 is LGHNA and CDR2 YSLEER. The CDR3 runs 14 residues. In nucleotides, the CDR3 is TGCGCCAGCAGCCAAGTGTTGGGGGGGAGGGGCTACACCTTC. Protein: CASSQVLGGRGYTF.

The chain carries TRBV6-6 and TRBJ1-1, with 10 nucleotides matching TRBD1. V gave up 5 bases and J gave up 1 base; unmatched junction bases: 7. Germline CDR1 reads MNHNY; CDR2 reads SVGAGI (reference sequence). This CDR3 comprises 16 residues. CDR3 nucleotides: TGTGCCAGCAGTCAGGGACAGGGGCGAGGGAACACTGAAGCTTTCTTT. The encoded protein is CASSQGQGRGNTEAFF.

The chain couples TRBV14 to TRBJ2-7; weak D call: TRBD2 (5 bases). Germline CDR1 and CDR2: SGHDN and FVKESK. This CDR3 is 15 amino acids long. Trimming removed 3 bases from V and 4 bases from J, with 16 bases in between. CDR3 loop: CASSQGTGKPYEQYF. The CDR3 nucleotides read TGTGCCAGCAGCCAGGGCACCGGGAAACCTTACGAGCAGTACTTC.

The V and J genes are TRBV18 and TRBJ2-2, with TRBD1 identical over 9 bases. There are 15 residues in the CDR3. Trimming at V came to 3 bases and at J to 4 bases, leaving 3 bases not matched to a gene. The germline gives CDR1 KGHSH, CDR2 LQKENI. The DNA for the CDR3 is TGTGCCAGCTCACCGGGACAGGGAGGCACCGGGGAGCTGTTTTTT. Translated, it gives CASSPGQGGTGELFF.

The sample holds one count of this clone. The chain joins TRBV28 to TRBJ2-1, with D possibly matching TRBD2 (6 bases). Trimming left V 6 bases short and J 7 bases short, with 13 bases between. Germline CDR1 MDHEN, CDR2 SYDVKM. The length of the CDR3 is 13 residues. The CDR3 sequence: CASRRGSPNEQFF. DNA for the CDR3: TGTGCCAGCAGGCGGGGCTCGCCGAATGAGCAGTTCTTC.